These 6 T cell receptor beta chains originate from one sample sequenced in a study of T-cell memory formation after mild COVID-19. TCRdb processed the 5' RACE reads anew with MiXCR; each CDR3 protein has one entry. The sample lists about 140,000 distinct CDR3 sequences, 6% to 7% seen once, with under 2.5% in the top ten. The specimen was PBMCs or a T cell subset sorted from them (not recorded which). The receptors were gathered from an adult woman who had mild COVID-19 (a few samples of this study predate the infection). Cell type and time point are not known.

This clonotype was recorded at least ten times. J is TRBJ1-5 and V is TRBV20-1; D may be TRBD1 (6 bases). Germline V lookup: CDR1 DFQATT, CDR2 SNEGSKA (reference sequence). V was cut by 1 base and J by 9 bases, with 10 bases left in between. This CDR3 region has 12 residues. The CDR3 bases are TGCAGTGCTAGAGGGGACACGAGGCCCCAGCATTTT. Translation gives CSARGDTRPQHF.

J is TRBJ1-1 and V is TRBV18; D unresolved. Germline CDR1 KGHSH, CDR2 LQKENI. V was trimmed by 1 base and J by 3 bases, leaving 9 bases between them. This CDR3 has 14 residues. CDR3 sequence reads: CASSPQIGDTEAFF. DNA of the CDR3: TGTGCCAGCTCACCACAAATTGGGGACACTGAAGCTTTCTTT.

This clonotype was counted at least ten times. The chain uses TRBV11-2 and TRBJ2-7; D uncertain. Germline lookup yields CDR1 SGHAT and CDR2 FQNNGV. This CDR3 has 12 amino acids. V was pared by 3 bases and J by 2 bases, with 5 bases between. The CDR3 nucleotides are TGTGCCAGCAGCTTTCTTGCCTACGAGCAGTACTTC. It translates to CASSFLAYEQYF.

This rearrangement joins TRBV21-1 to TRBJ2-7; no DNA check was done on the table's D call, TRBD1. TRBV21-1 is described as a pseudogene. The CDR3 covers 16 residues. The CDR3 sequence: CASSPSARDTAYEQYF. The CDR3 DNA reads TGTGCCAGCAGTCCCTCGGCCCGGGACACAGCCTACGAGCAGTACTTC.

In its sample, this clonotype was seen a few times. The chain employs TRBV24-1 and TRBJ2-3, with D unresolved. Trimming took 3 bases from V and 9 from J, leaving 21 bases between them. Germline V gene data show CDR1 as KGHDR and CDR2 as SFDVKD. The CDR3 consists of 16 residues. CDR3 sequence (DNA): TGTGCCACCAGTGATATGGCCGAGACCCTAAGAAGCACGCAGTATTTT. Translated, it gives CATSDMAETLRSTQYF.

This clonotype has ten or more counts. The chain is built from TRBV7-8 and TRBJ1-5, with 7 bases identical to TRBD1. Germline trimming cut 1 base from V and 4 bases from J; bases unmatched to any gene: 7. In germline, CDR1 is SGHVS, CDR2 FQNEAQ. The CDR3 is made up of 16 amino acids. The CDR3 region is CASSLGPQGVNQPQHF. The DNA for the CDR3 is TGTGCCAGCAGCTTAGGCCCGCAGGGGGTGAATCAGCCCCAGCATTTT.